Sequencing of this TCR beta chain was carried out in a study of T-cell memory formation after mild COVID-19. Whole-study context: Clusters were largely donor specific.

TCRdb re-derived calls from the 5' RACE reads in MiXCR, one entry per CDR3 protein. Among tens of thousands of distinct CDR3 sequences, around 15% were seen once, and the ten largest hold approximately 40%. CDR1 SEHNR and CDR2 FQNEAQ come from the germline V gene (reference sequence). The CDR3 sequence is 15 residues long. V lost 5 bases and J 0 bases, leaving 14 bases between the germline ends. This clonotype came up a few times. Its antigen is unidentified. Study-wide results and caveats: A balance of CD4 and CD8 characterized clones contracting day 15 to 85, whereas later expanders leaned CD4+. Pre-infection memory carried some responding clones, suggesting that cross-reactive memory joined.

The sequencing input was PBMCs or a T cell subset sorted from them (not recorded which). This receptor was obtained from a young man who had mild COVID-19 (a few samples of this study predate the infection). Cell type and time point are not known. The V gene is TRBV7-9, the J gene TRBJ2-7, with D tentatively TRBD2 (6 bases). CDR3 sequence reads: CASSPRDWSSYEQYV. Written as DNA, the CDR3 is TGTGCCAGCAGCCCCCGGGACTGGAGCTCCTACGAGCAGTACGTC.